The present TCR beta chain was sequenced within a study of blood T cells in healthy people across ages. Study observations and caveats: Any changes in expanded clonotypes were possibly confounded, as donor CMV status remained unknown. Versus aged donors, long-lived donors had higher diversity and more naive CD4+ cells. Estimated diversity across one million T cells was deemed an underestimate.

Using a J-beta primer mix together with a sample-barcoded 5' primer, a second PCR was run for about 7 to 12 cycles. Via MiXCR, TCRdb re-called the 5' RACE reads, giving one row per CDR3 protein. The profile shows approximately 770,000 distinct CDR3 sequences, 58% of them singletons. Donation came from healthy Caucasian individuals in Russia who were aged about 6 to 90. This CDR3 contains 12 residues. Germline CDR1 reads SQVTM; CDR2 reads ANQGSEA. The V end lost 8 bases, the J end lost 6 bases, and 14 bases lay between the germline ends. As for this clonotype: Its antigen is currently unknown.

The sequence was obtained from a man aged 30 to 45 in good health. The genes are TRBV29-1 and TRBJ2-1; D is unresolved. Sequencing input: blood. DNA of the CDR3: TGCAGCCTCCGGCAAGGTCCCAATGAGCAGTTCTTC. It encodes CSLRQGPNEQFF.